This record concerns one T cell receptor beta chain sequence. Its specificity is unknown. The sample is drawn from a study of monozygotic twins with inflammatory bowel disease. Findings of the study overall: The analysis failed to separate different T cell subtypes. Patients with IBD had less TCRbeta diversity (inverse Simpson) than their healthy co-twins. Relative to healthy twins, IBD patients had fewer clonotypes in common with others, a gap that was especially apparent with disease activity.

No DNA is given; TCRdb re-called the 5' RACE reads and lists each CDR3 protein once. The sample table includes some 330,000 distinct CDR3 sequences. The CDR3 runs 16 residues. Germline lookup yields CDR1 SGHTA and CDR2 FQGNSA. The chain has TRBV7-2 and TRBJ2-3; there is no DNA to check the TCRdb D call of TRBD1. Sequenced material: blood. The sequence came from a human donor with ulcerative colitis or Crohn's disease, or a healthy co-twin of an affected twin (not recorded which). This chain's CDR3 is CASSLEGLSGSDTQYF.